The next 29 T cell receptor beta chains were all read from a single sample in a study of T cells after yellow fever vaccination (dated by TCRdb to the late 2010s). The treatment or condition label, as the study defines it: live attenuated yellow fever vaccine strain. The library came from 5' RACE. TCRdb records Illumina NovaSeq 6000 as the sequencer. TCRdb trimmed the raw reads at Q25, called clones with MiXCR and kept productive beta chains. Each CDR3 protein appears once, grouped with its most common genes and DNA. The sample table contains some 220,000 distinct CDR3 sequences; only one count was recorded for less than 3.5% of them. The ten largest clones represent less than 3.5% of the sample. The source material was CD4+ T cells sorted from PBMCs, sampled 10 days after the yellow fever booster vaccination. The source is a man younger than 30 who received the YFV17D yellow fever vaccine.

The rearrangement links TRBV11-2 to TRBJ2-1; D not resolved. The CDR3 sequence is 20 residues long. V was clipped by 1 base and J by 0 bases, with 22 bases between them. Germline assignment: CDR1 SGHAT and CDR2 FQNNGV. The CDR3 sequence is CASSLGSRVLSASSYNEQFF. The DNA of the CDR3 is TGTGCCAGCAGCTTAGGATCTAGGGTCTTGTCAGCGAGCTCCTACAATGAGCAGTTCTTC.

J is TRBJ2-5 and V is TRBV28; 10 bases fit TRBD2. The V and J ends lost 1 base and 7 bases, in that order; junction bases with no gene match: 6. Germline-derived CDR1 and CDR2 are MDHEN and SYDVKM. This CDR3 is 15 amino acids long. The DNA for the CDR3 is TGTGCCAGCAGTTTATTGGCTAGCGGGGGCGTGACCCAGTACTTC. Translating it yields CASSLLASGGVTQYF.

This rearrangement joins TRBV12-3 or TRBV12-4 to TRBJ1-1, with 9 bases identical to TRBD1. The CDR3 is 17 residues long. V was clipped by 0 bases and J by 2 bases; unmatched bases: 7. This chain's CDR3 is CASSLAPGTGINTEAFF. CDR3 coding DNA: TGTGCCAGCAGTTTAGCGCCAGGGACAGGGATTAACACTGAAGCTTTCTTT.

This clonotype was recorded many times. The CDR3 sequence is CASSPQGGPYEQYV. CDR3 coding DNA: TGTGCCAGCAGCCCACAGGGGGGACCCTACGAGCAGTACGTC. The rearrangement uses TRBV7-2 and TRBJ2-7; the match to TRBD1 covers 8 bases. V lost 5 bases to trimming and J lost 2 bases; unmatched junction nucleotides: 5. This CDR3 is 14 amino acids long. Germline V gene data show CDR1 as SGHTA and CDR2 as FQGNSA.

This clonotype turned up a few times. The V call is TRBV5-1, the J call TRBJ2-3; a weak D match, TRBD1 (5 bases). The CDR3 consists of 14 residues. CDR1 and CDR2 (germline): SGHRS, YFSETQ. Trimming removed 2 bases at V and 5 bases at J, with 12 bases between. The CDR3 nucleotides are TGCGCCAGCAGCTTTCTAGGGGTGGAAGATACGCAGTATTTT. Protein sequence: CASSFLGVEDTQYF. Full variable domain (remainder filled in from reference TRBV5-1 and TRBJ2-3): KAGVTQTPRYLIKTRGQQVTLSCSPISGHRSVSWYQQTPGQGLQFLFEYFSETQRNKGNFPGRFSGRQFSNSRSEMNVSTLELGDSALYLCASSFLGVEDTQYFGPGTRLTVL.

This clonotype came up a few times. The chain links TRBV3-2 to TRBJ2-7; the DNA was not used to check the table's D call, TRBD1. TRBV3-2 is flagged as a pseudogene. CDR3 length: 19 amino acids. In DNA form, the CDR3 reads TGTGCCAGCAGCCAGGACGGCTGGACACAGTCGGGAGAAGGGGTCGAGCAGTACGTC. Its translation: CASSQDGWTQSGEGVEQYV.

This clonotype was found many times. V gene TRBV3-1 combines with J gene TRBJ2-5; TRBD2 aligns across 10 bases. Germline CDR1 is LGHDT and CDR2 is YNNKEL (reference sequence). This CDR3 contains 17 residues. J was trimmed by 5 bases and V by 3 bases; bases with no gene match: 12. The CDR3 DNA is TGTGCCAGCAGCCAGGGACCCAGCGGGGGGGCCAGGGAGACCCAGTACTTC. Its translation: CASSQGPSGGARETQYF.

The rearrangement joins TRBV10-3 to TRBJ2-3; D not certain. Germline V gives CDR1 ENHRY, CDR2 SYGVKD. The CDR3 is 13 residues long. Trimming removed 0 bases from V and 2 bases from J, with 3 bases in between. The DNA for the CDR3 is TGTGCCATCAGTGAGTCGTTCACAGATACGCAGTATTTT. It specifies CAISESFTDTQYF.

Many counts were recorded for this clonotype. The J gene is TRBJ2-2, the V gene TRBV5-1, with unresolved D. The CDR3 consists of 13 residues. Between the trimmed V and J ends, which lost 5 bases and 0 bases, there was a span of 5 bases. The germline CDR1 and CDR2 sequences are SGHRS and YFSETQ. The CDR3: CASRGPNTGELFF. CDR3 DNA sequence: TGCGCCAGCAGGGGCCCGAACACCGGGGAGCTGTTTTTT. Based on the CDR3 plus reference TRBV5-1 and TRBJ2-2, the full variable domain is KAGVTQTPRYLIKTRGQQVTLSCSPISGHRSVSWYQQTPGQGLQFLFEYFSETQRNKGNFPGRFSGRQFSNSRSEMNVSTLELGDSALYLCASRGPNTGELFFGEGSRLTVL.

This chain connects TRBV19 to TRBJ1-1; D perhaps matches TRBD1 (6 bases). The CDR3 spans 16 residues. Trimming pared 5 bases from V and 4 bases from J, leaving 20 bases between. Germline values: CDR1 LNHDA, CDR2 SQIVND (reference sequence). This CDR3 reads CASSPRGFRVSTEAFF. DNA of the CDR3: TGTGCCAGTAGTCCCAGGGGTTTCAGAGTTAGCACTGAAGCTTTCTTT.

The chain combines TRBV5-1 with TRBJ2-1, with TRBD1 matching over 8 bases. Trimming took 3 bases from V and 3 from J; bases not matched to a gene: 5. This CDR3 spans 15 amino acids. Germline V lookup: CDR1 SGHRS, CDR2 YFSETQ. The CDR3 sequence is CASSWTGLIYNEQFF. CDR3 in DNA: TGCGCCAGCAGCTGGACAGGGTTAATCTACAATGAGCAGTTCTTC.

The sample holds many counts of this clonotype. The genes are TRBV7-2 and TRBJ2-5; D perhaps matches TRBD2 (6 bases). V shed 5 bases and J shed 5 bases, with 15 bases lying between them. Germline V gene lookup returns CDR1 SGHTA and CDR2 FQGNSA. The CDR3 length is 14 residues. The CDR3: CASSRRVGWETQYF. CDR3 DNA: TGTGCCAGCAGCCGGAGGGTGGGTTGGGAGACCCAGTACTTC. Filled out from reference TRBV7-2 and TRBJ2-5, the complete variable domain reads GAGVSQSPSNKVTEKGKDVELRCDPISGHTALYWYRQSLGQGLEFLIYFQGNSAPDKSGLPSDRFSAERTGGSVSTLTIQRTQQEDSAVYLCASSRRVGWETQYFGPGTRLLVL.

Many counts were recorded for this clonotype. The V call is TRBV6-2 or TRBV6-3, the J call TRBJ2-3; the D gene is possibly TRBD1 (6 bases). Germline loops: CDR1 MNHEY, CDR2 SVGEGT. This CDR3 region has 14 residues. Trimming shortened V by 5 bases and J by 4 bases, and 13 bases separated the two germline ends. The CDR3 reads CASSQGGEADTQYF. The CDR3 DNA follows: TGTGCCAGCAGTCAAGGGGGTGAAGCAGATACGCAGTATTTT.

This clonotype occurred a few times. This chain joins TRBV5-1 and TRBJ2-5; D could derive from TRBD1 or TRBD2 (5 bases each). Trimming pared 4 bases from V and 2 bases from J, leaving 15 bases between. Germline CDR1 is SGHRS and CDR2 is YFSETQ. CDR3 length: 15 residues. CDR3 loop: CASSRVGVKQETQYF. DNA of the CDR3: TGCGCCAGCAGCAGGGTGGGGGTTAAACAAGAGACCCAGTACTTC.

This clonotype showed up just a few times. V usage is TRBV18 and J usage is TRBJ2-5, with D possibly TRBD2 on 6 matching bases. The V end lost 3 bases, the J end lost 3 bases, and 14 bases lay between the germline ends. CDR1 and CDR2 from the germline V gene are KGHSH and LQKENI. The CDR3 is 15 residues long. CDR3 loop: CASSPAGRAKETQYF. The DNA for the CDR3 is TGTGCCAGCTCACCGGCGGGACGTGCCAAAGAGACCCAGTACTTC.

The genes are TRBV21-1 and TRBJ2-3; the table's D call, TRBD1, has no DNA check behind it. TRBV21-1 is flagged as a pseudogene. The CDR3 contains 16 residues. CDR3 residues: CASSSDRLSFRNTQYF. CDR3 coding DNA: TGTGCCAGCAGCTCAGACAGGTTGAGCTTTAGAAATACGCAGTATTTT.

This clonotype was counted only a few times. This rearrangement joins TRBV5-1 to TRBJ2-3; 9 positions match TRBD1. The length of the CDR3 is 15 residues. In germline, CDR1 is SGHRS, CDR2 YFSETQ. Trimming at V came to 4 bases and at J to 2 bases, leaving 5 bases not matched to a gene. DNA for the CDR3: TGCGCCAGCAGCCGGGGGACAGGGTACACAGATACGCAGTATTTT. This encodes CASSRGTGYTDTQYF. Full variable domain (rest looked up from reference TRBV5-1 and TRBJ2-3): KAGVTQTPRYLIKTRGQQVTLSCSPISGHRSVSWYQQTPGQGLQFLFEYFSETQRNKGNFPGRFSGRQFSNSRSEMNVSTLELGDSALYLCASSRGTGYTDTQYFGPGTRLTVL.

The sample holds many counts of this clonotype. The rearrangement links TRBV20-1 to TRBJ2-3, with 11 bases aligning to TRBD1. The V gene end was trimmed by 6 bases and the J gene end by 1 base; junction bases not matched to a gene: 9. CDR1 is DFQATT, CDR2 SNEGSKA, per germline (reference sequence). There are 16 residues in the CDR3. CDR3 sequence: CSAPLDRGPGTDTQYF. The CDR3, as DNA: TGCAGTGCCCCTCTGGACAGGGGGCCGGGCACAGATACGCAGTATTTT.

The table lists this clonotype with many counts. The chain couples TRBV5-5 to TRBJ2-6; D unresolved. Germline V gives CDR1 SGHKS, CDR2 YYEKEE (reference sequence). The CDR3 totals 15 residues. V lost 4 bases, J lost 4 bases, and 12 bases lay in between. In DNA, the CDR3 is TGTGCCAGCAGCGCGAACAGACCCGGGGCCAACGTCCTGACTTTC. Amino acid sequence: CASSANRPGANVLTF.

This clonotype was observed a handful of times. Written as DNA, the CDR3 is TGTGCCAGCAGCCAAGAGCTAGCCGCAGATACGCAGTATTTT. As protein: CASSQELAADTQYF. The chain couples TRBV4-2 to TRBJ2-3; TRBD2 is a possible D gene (5 bases). The CDR3 is made up of 14 amino acids. V lost 0 bases and J lost 4, with 8 bases in between. CDR1 is LGHNA, CDR2 YNFKEQ, per germline.

This clonotype was detected many times. The rearrangement links TRBV28 to TRBJ1-1; a weak D match, TRBD1 (6 bases). The germline CDR1 and CDR2 sequences are MDHEN and SYDVKM. This CDR3 region has 12 residues. V was pared by 6 bases and J by 8 bases, with 13 bases between. CDR3 DNA: TGTGCCAGCAGGTCACAGGGAAACGAAGCTTTCTTT. Residues: CASRSQGNEAFF.

This clonotype has ten or more counts. The rearrangement joins TRBV29-1 to TRBJ1-1; D unclear. The CDR3 has 14 amino acids. Germline V gene sequence: CDR1 SQVTM, CDR2 ANQGSEA. Trimming took off 2 bases at V and 0 bases at J, with 10 bases between the two ends. CDR3 residues: CSVETAAMNTEAFF. The CDR3 coding sequence is TGCAGCGTTGAAACGGCAGCCATGAACACTGAAGCTTTCTTT.

Many counts were recorded for this clonotype. This sequence joins TRBV12-5 and TRBJ2-1; D is ambiguous. Germline V lookup: CDR1 LGHNT, CDR2 FRNRAP. The CDR3 consists of 12 residues. V shed 5 bases and J shed 9 bases, with 11 bases lying between them. CDR3 loop: CASGPDTGEQFF. DNA for the CDR3: TGTGCTAGTGGTCCCGACACGGGTGAGCAGTTCTTC. Combining the CDR3 with reference TRBV12-5 and TRBJ2-1 gives the whole variable domain DARVTQTPRHKVTEMGQEVTMRCQPILGHNTVFWYRQTMMQGLELLAYFRNRAPLDDSGMPKDRFSAEMPDATLATLKIQPSEPRDSAVYFCASGPDTGEQFFGPGTRLTVL.

This clonotype was counted ten times or more. The chain couples TRBV7-9 to TRBJ1-1, with 7 bases lining up with TRBD1. The germline V gene encodes CDR1 SEHNR and CDR2 FQNEAQ (reference sequence). This CDR3 has 14 residues. Trimming took 6 bases from V and 11 from J; bases not matched to a gene: 15. The CDR3 region is CASRTGTADLGAFF. Written as DNA, the CDR3 is TGTGCCAGCAGGACCGGGACAGCCGATTTGGGGGCTTTCTTT.

This clonotype was seen ten or more times. The CDR3 loop reads CASGLLSRGDSPLHF. CDR3 DNA: TGTGCCAGCGGATTACTTTCTCGTGGGGATTCACCCCTCCACTTT. The V gene is TRBV18, the J gene TRBJ1-6; unclear D gene. The CDR3 length is 15 residues. The ends were cut back, 8 bases at V and 8 bases at J, with 19 bases in the middle. Germline V gene data show CDR1 as KGHSH and CDR2 as LQKENI.

This clonotype was picked up a small number of times. The chain links TRBV27 to TRBJ2-5, with 8 bases matching TRBD1. The trim removed 4 bases at V and 4 bases at J, leaving 8 bases unmatched. This CDR3 has 15 amino acids. Germline CDR1 reads MNHEY; CDR2 reads SMNVEV (reference sequence). CDR3 amino acids: CASSSHRDRGETQYF. CDR3 in DNA: TGTGCCAGCAGTTCCCATAGAGACAGGGGAGAGACCCAGTACTTC.

V gene TRBV11-1 combines with J gene TRBJ1-1; the D is unclear. Germline loops: CDR1 SGHAT, CDR2 FQDESV (reference sequence). This CDR3 spans 13 amino acids. With 2 bases removed from V and 6 bases from J, the gap between germline ends came to 10 bases. CDR3 region: CASSLTGRPEAFF. The CDR3 coding sequence is TGTGCCAGCAGCTTAACCGGTCGACCTGAAGCTTTCTTT. The whole variable domain, remainder taken from reference TRBV11-1 and TRBJ1-1, is EAEVAQSPRYKITEKSQAVAFWCDPISGHATLYWYRQILGQGPELLVQFQDESVVDDSQLPKDRFSAERLKGVDSTLKIQPAELGDSAMYLCASSLTGRPEAFFGQGTRLTVV.

Ten or more counts support this clonotype. The genes are TRBV12-3 or TRBV12-4 and TRBJ2-5; TRBD1 matches 7 bases. Trimming cost V 3 bases and J 2 bases; bases outside gene matches: 3. The CDR3 length is 14 residues. The CDR3 region has the DNA TGTGCCAGCAGTTTGGGACAGACACAAGAGACCCAGTACTTC. Its translation is CASSLGQTQETQYF.

This sequence joins TRBV20-1 and TRBJ2-1; the match to TRBD2 covers 15 bases. CDR1 is DFQATT and CDR2 is SNEGSKA in the germline V gene (reference sequence). This CDR3 region has 17 residues. The V and J ends lost 4 bases and 8 bases, in that order; junction bases with no gene match: 12. CDR3 DNA: TGCAGTGCTACCGGGACTAGCGGGGGGTTAAATTACTATGAGCAGTTCTTC. Amino acid sequence: CSATGTSGGLNYYEQFF.